The 26 T cell receptor beta chains below were found in one sample sequenced in a study of blood T cells in healthy people across ages. Through a sample-barcoded 5' primer and a J-beta primer mix, a second PCR was run for roughly 7 to 12 cycles. TCRdb used MiXCR to reprocess the 5' RACE reads, holding one entry per CDR3 protein. This sample yields hundreds of thousands of distinct CDR3 sequences, of which 25% to 35% are seen a single time; 17% belongs to the top ten. Specimen: blood. The receptors were sampled from an elderly woman in good health.

This clonotype has a count of ten or more. V is TRBV7-2 and J is TRBJ2-1; tentative D call: TRBD2 (5 bases). V gave up 5 bases and J gave up 5 bases, with 16 bases separating them. CDR3 length: 15 amino acids. CDR1 is SGHTA and CDR2 is FQGNSA in the germline V gene. The CDR3 region has the DNA TGTGCCAGCAGCGCCGGACTGGAAGACCACAATGAGCAGTTCTTC. Protein product: CASSAGLEDHNEQFF.

As regards this clonotype: A clone one base away is much larger, so this may be a read error. The gene calls are TRBV11-2 and TRBJ2-4; tentative D call: TRBD1 (6 bases). The CDR3 runs 15 residues. CDR1 is SGHAT and CDR2 is FQNNGV in the germline V gene. For the CDR3, the DNA is TGTGCCGGCAGCTTTCACAGGGCACCGGTGGGGGAGCAGTACTTC. This sequence encodes CAGSFHRAPVGEQYF.

V and J are TRBV27 and TRBJ2-1, with a weak D call TRBD1 (6 bases). TRBJ2-7 explains the end of the DNA better; the J call may be wrong. From germline, CDR1 is MNHEY and CDR2 SMNVEV (reference sequence). The CDR3 consists of 13 residues. The CDR3 here is CASQQGIGNEQYF. The CDR3 DNA is TGTGCCAGCCAGCAGGGGATAGGGAATGAGCAGTACTTC.

In this sample, this clonotype turned up many times. The chain links TRBV20-1 to TRBJ1-5; D remains ambiguous. V lost 2 bases to trimming and J lost 3 bases, with 8 bases between them. Germline V lookup: CDR1 DFQATT, CDR2 SNEGSKA (reference sequence). This CDR3 is built from 13 residues. CDR3 DNA: TGCAGTGCTAGAAATATTGCCAATCAGCCCCAGCATTTT. Its protein product is CSARNIANQPQHF.

The V gene is TRBV20-1, the J gene TRBJ2-2; the D is unclear. This CDR3 is built from 13 residues. The germline CDR1 and CDR2 sequences are DFQATT and SNEGSKA (reference sequence). V lost 3 bases, J lost 3 bases, and 8 bases lay in between. This CDR3 is CSASYAYTGELFF. In nucleotides, the CDR3 is TGCAGTGCTAGTTATGCCTACACCGGGGAGCTGTTTTTT.

This chain uses TRBV7-9 with TRBJ1-5; D not certain. Looked up from germline, CDR1 is SEHNR and CDR2 is FQNEAQ (reference sequence). V gave up 1 base and J gave up 0 bases, with 4 bases separating them. The CDR3 covers 14 residues. CDR3 loop: CASSLDLSNQPQHF. In nucleotides, the CDR3 is TGTGCCAGCAGCTTAGATCTTAGCAATCAGCCCCAGCATTTT. Full variable domain (rest looked up from reference TRBV7-9 and TRBJ1-5): DTGVSQNPRHKITKRGQNVTFRCDPISEHNRLYWYRQTLGQGPEFLTYFQNEAQLEKSRLLSDRFSAERPKGSFSTLEIQRTEQGDSAMYLCASSLDLSNQPQHFGDGTRLSIL.

This clonotype was counted at least ten times. This sequence joins TRBV9 and TRBJ2-5; possibly TRBD2 for D (6 bases). V shed 3 bases and J shed 2 bases, with 17 bases lying between them. The CDR3 extends over 16 amino acids. Germline-derived CDR1 and CDR2 are SGDLS and YYNGEE. CDR3 in DNA: TGTGCCAGCAGCGCCCACGGGACTTCGAGGCAAGAGACCCAGTACTTC. Amino acid sequence: CASSAHGTSRQETQYF.

The V call is TRBV2, the J call TRBJ2-7, with D perhaps matching TRBD2 (6 bases). The germline V gene has CDR1 SNHLY and CDR2 FYNNEI. This CDR3 has 16 amino acids. The ends were cut back, 2 bases at V and 3 bases at J, with 17 bases in the middle. CDR3 amino acids: CASSEMGSGRGYEQYF. Written as DNA, the CDR3 is TGTGCCAGCAGTGAAATGGGTAGCGGCCGAGGCTACGAGCAGTACTTC.

The gene calls are TRBV11-2 and TRBJ1-2, with TRBD1 matching over 7 bases. V shed 6 bases, J shed 6 bases, and the junction held 10 bases outside the gene matches. This CDR3 contains 14 residues. Germline V gene sequence: CDR1 SGHAT, CDR2 FQNNGV. DNA for the CDR3: TGTGCCAGCAGACACACGGGACAGCCCCATGGCTACACCTTC. It encodes CASRHTGQPHGYTF.

This clonotype occurred many times. The genes are TRBV15 and TRBJ1-2; 9 positions match TRBD1. The V and J ends lost 9 bases and 7 bases, in that order; junction bases with no gene match: 12. The germline V gene has CDR1 LNHNV and CDR2 YYDKDF (reference sequence). The CDR3 has 14 amino acids. In nucleotides, the CDR3 is TGTGCCACTGCCCTCCCGGGACAGGGAACTGGCTACACCTTC. It is translated as CATALPGQGTGYTF.

This clonotype turned up a few times. This chain joins TRBV28 and TRBJ1-5, with D possibly being TRBD1 (5 bases). The CDR3 sequence is 18 residues long. Trimming shortened V by 6 bases and J by 0 bases, and 21 bases separated the two germline ends. Germline assignment: CDR1 MDHEN and CDR2 SYDVKM. The CDR3 region has the DNA TGTGCCAGCAGGGGACGGGCAGGCCGACATTTTAGCAATCAGCCCCAGCATTTT. Its protein product is CASRGRAGRHFSNQPQHF.

In the case of this clonotype: This may be a read error: a much more frequent sequence differs by one nucleotide. V gene TRBV20-1 combines with J gene TRBJ2-1, with 11 nucleotides matching TRBD1. V lost 5 bases, J lost 9 bases, and 9 bases stayed unmatched. Germline V gene lookup returns CDR1 DFQATT and CDR2 SNEGSKA (reference sequence). The CDR3 runs to 14 residues. The CDR3 DNA reads TGCAGTGCTGGAACCGGGACAGGGGGAGGTGAGCAGTTCTTC. Encoded protein: CSAGTGTGGGEQFF.

The rearrangement joins TRBV5-1 to TRBJ2-3; D is possibly TRBD1 (6 bases). The CDR3 consists of 15 residues. The germline CDR1 and CDR2 sequences are SGHRS and YFSETQ. The ends were cut back, 0 bases at V and 2 bases at J, with 10 bases in the middle. CDR3 protein: CASSLVDSTTDTQYF. The DNA of the CDR3 is TGCGCCAGCAGCTTGGTGGACAGCACCACAGATACGCAGTATTTT.

This clonotype has only a few counts. The chain joins TRBV7-2 to TRBJ1-4; D gene uncertain. Germline V CDR1 and CDR2: SGHTA, FQGNSA. The CDR3 is 13 amino acids. The V and J ends lost 2 bases and 8 bases respectively, with 9 bases between them. CDR3: CASSLNPGEKLFF. The CDR3 DNA sequence: TGTGCCAGCAGCTTAAACCCGGGGGAAAAACTGTTTTTT.

This clonotype was detected ten times or more. This chain connects TRBV5-1 to TRBJ1-5, with TRBD1 as a possible D gene (6 bases). The germline V gene encodes CDR1 SGHRS and CDR2 YFSETQ. V lost 0 bases and J lost 5, with 15 bases in between. This CDR3 has 16 amino acids. CDR3 region: CASSLGRKGEDQPQHF. In DNA form, the CDR3 reads TGCGCCAGCAGCTTGGGGAGAAAGGGGGAGGATCAGCCCCAGCATTTT.

This clonotype was counted at least ten times. The V and J genes are TRBV20-1 and TRBJ2-3; D could derive from TRBD1 or TRBD2 (6 bases each). Trimming took 6 bases from V and 1 from J, leaving 32 bases between them. The CDR3 contains 20 residues. The germline V gene has CDR1 DFQATT and CDR2 SNEGSKA (reference sequence). The CDR3 loop reads CSAAGATSWTMGGGTDTQYF. CDR3 nucleotide sequence: TGCAGTGCGGCGGGTGCCACCTCTTGGACTATGGGGGGCGGCACAGATACGCAGTATTTT.

This clonotype was detected ten times or more. V is TRBV27 and J is TRBJ1-5, with D tentatively TRBD1 (5 bases). V lost 3 bases and J 2 bases, leaving 11 bases between the germline ends. CDR1 is MNHEY and CDR2 is SMNVEV in the germline V gene (reference sequence). This CDR3 has 15 residues. CDR3 sequence (DNA): TGTGCCAGCAGTTTGAGGGAAGGGGGCAATCAGCCCCAGCATTTT. It translates to CASSLREGGNQPQHF.

Note on this clonotype: Given the absence of the conserved phenylalanine or tryptophan at the CDR3 end, a read error is likely. The V call is TRBV11-2, the J call TRBJ1-6; TRBD1 aligns across 10 bases. There are 15 residues in the CDR3. Germline lookup yields CDR1 SGHAT and CDR2 FQNNGV. The V and J ends lost 5 bases and 6 bases, in that order; junction bases with no gene match: 4. CDR3 loop: CASSIRDRGNSPLHL. CDR3 in DNA: TGTGCCAGCAGCATCCGGGACAGGGGTAATTCACCCCTCCACCTT.

Only a few counts were recorded for this clonotype. This sequence joins TRBV5-5 and TRBJ1-6; the match to TRBD1 covers 10 bases. V lost 5 bases, J lost 7 bases, and 6 bases stayed unmatched. Per germline, CDR1 SGHKS and CDR2 YYEKEE (reference sequence). The CDR3 contains 15 residues. The CDR3 nucleotides are TGTGCCAGCAGGCCTAGGACAGGGGGGAATTCACCCCTCCACTTT. It yields the protein CASRPRTGGNSPLHF.

V gene TRBV3-1 combines with J gene TRBJ2-1; D is unclear. Germline V gives CDR1 LGHDT, CDR2 YNNKEL (reference sequence). The CDR3 length is 18 residues. The V end lost 3 bases, the J end lost 2 bases, and 20 bases lay between the germline ends. CDR3 sequence: CASSHDDSLGTPYNEQFF. The CDR3 region has the DNA TGTGCCAGCAGCCACGATGACTCTCTGGGCACCCCCTACAATGAGCAGTTCTTC.

This clonotype has at least ten counts. The J gene is TRBJ1-2, the V gene TRBV29-1; 8 bases line up with TRBD1. Germline V lookup: CDR1 SQVTM, CDR2 ANQGSEA. V gave up 4 bases and J gave up 7 bases; unmatched junction bases: 14. This CDR3 has 15 amino acids. The CDR3 nucleotides read TGCAGCGTTGCCGAGGGCACAGGACAGGGTTCTGGCTACACCTTC. Its protein is CSVAEGTGQGSGYTF. The whole variable domain, remainder taken from reference TRBV29-1 and TRBJ1-2, is SAVISQKPSRDICQRGTSLTIQCQVDSQVTMMFWYRQQPGQSLTLIATANQGSEATYESGFVIDKFPISRPNLTFSTLTVSNMSPEDSSIYLCSVAEGTGQGSGYTFGSGTRLTVV.

This clonotype was detected only a few times. The rearrangement uses TRBV4-2 and TRBJ1-1; the match to TRBD1 covers 10 bases. J lost 1 base, V lost 1 base, and 6 bases had no gene match. Germline V CDR1 and CDR2: LGHNA, YNFKEQ. The length of the CDR3 is 17 residues. The CDR3, as DNA: TGTGCCAGCAGCCAAGCTGACAGGGGGCAAGGGAACACTGAAGCTTTCTTT. It yields the protein CASSQADRGQGNTEAFF.

A word on this clonotype: A clone one base away is much larger, so this may be a read error. The chain employs TRBV5-1 and TRBJ1-1; 7 nucleotides align to TRBD1. V was clipped by 2 bases and J by 0 bases; unmatched bases: 4. The CDR3 runs 15 residues. Germline values: CDR1 SGHRS, CDR2 YFSETQ. The CDR3 loop is CASSFTGVLNTEAFF. The CDR3 DNA is TGCGCCAGCAGCTTTACAGGGGTCCTGAACACTGAAGCTTTCTTT.

The chain employs TRBV5-5 and TRBJ1-1; 8 bases align to TRBD1. V lost 4 bases to trimming and J lost 6 bases; unmatched junction nucleotides: 14. CDR1 is SGHKS, CDR2 YYEKEE, per germline (reference sequence). The CDR3 is 16 residues long. CDR3 protein: CASSLSGTGGVAEAFF. The CDR3 region has the DNA TGTGCCAGCAGCCTATCCGGGACAGGTGGAGTCGCTGAAGCTTTCTTT.

This clonotype turned up a few times. The chain joins TRBV9 to TRBJ2-5; 8 nucleotides align to TRBD2. Trimming took 3 bases from V and 3 from J; bases not matched to a gene: 10. CDR1 and CDR2 (germline): SGDLS, YYNGEE. The CDR3 length is 16 residues. CDR3: CASSASPGGAKETQYF. The CDR3 DNA is TGTGCCAGCAGCGCCAGCCCCGGGGGGGCGAAAGAGACCCAGTACTTC.

A remark on this clonotype: At one of its ends the junction is not consistent with the germline gene, which may arise from a read error. The rearrangement links TRBV9 to TRBJ2-5; 9 bases agree with TRBD1. The CDR3 loop spans 14 amino acids. From germline, CDR1 is SGDLS and CDR2 YYNGEE. CDR3: CASSLDRGQEAQYF. The CDR3 DNA reads TGTGCCAGCAGCTTGGACAGGGGACAAGAGGCCCAGTACTTC.